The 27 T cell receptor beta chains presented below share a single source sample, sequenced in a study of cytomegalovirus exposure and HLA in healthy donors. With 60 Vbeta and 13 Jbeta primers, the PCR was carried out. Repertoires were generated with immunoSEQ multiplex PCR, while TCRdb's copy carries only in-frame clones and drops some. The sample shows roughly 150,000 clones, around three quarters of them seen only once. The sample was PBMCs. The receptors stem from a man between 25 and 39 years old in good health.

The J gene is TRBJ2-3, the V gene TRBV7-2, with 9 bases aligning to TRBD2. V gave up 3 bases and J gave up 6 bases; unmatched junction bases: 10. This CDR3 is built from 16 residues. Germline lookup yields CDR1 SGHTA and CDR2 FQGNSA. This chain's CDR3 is CASSLGNSGSSDTQYF. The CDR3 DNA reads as TGTGCCAGCAGCTTGGGGAATAGCGGGAGTAGTGATACGCAGTATTTT.

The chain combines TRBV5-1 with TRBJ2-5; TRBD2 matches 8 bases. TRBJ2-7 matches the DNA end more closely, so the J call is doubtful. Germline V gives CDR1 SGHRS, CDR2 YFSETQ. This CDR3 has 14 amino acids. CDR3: CASSWPGGSDEQYF. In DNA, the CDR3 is TGCGCCAGCAGCTGGCCGGGAGGGAGCGACGAGCAGTACTTC.

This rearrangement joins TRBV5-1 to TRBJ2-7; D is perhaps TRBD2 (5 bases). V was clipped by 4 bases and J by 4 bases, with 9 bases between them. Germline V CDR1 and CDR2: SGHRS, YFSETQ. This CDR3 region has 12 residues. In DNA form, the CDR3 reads TGCGCCAGCAGCCCGGACTCGTACGAGCAGTACTTC. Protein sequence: CASSPDSYEQYF.

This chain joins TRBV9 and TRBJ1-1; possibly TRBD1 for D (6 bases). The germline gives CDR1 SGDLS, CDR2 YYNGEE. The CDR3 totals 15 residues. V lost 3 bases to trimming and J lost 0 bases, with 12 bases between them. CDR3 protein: CASSAQGRVNTEAFF. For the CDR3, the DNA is TGTGCCAGCAGCGCCCAGGGGAGGGTGAACACTGAAGCTTTCTTT.

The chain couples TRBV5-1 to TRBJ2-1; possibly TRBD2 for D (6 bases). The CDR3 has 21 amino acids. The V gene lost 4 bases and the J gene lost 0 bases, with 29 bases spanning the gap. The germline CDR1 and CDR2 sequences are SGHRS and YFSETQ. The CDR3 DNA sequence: TGCGCCAGCAGCCCGGGTCGTGGGGGAGGAAAGGAGTCGAGCTCCTACAATGAGCAGTTCTTC. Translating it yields CASSPGRGGGKESSSYNEQFF. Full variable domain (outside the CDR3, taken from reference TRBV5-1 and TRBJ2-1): KAGVTQTPRYLIKTRGQQVTLSCSPISGHRSVSWYQQTPGQGLQFLFEYFSETQRNKGNFPGRFSGRQFSNSRSEMNVSTLELGDSALYLCASSPGRGGGKESSSYNEQFFGPGTRLTVL.

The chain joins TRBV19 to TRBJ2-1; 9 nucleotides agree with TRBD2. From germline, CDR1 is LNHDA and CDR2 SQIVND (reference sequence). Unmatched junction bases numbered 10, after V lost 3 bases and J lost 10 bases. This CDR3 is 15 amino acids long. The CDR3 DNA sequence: TGTGCCAGTAGTATTGACGCGGCGGGAGGGAAGGAGCAGTTCTTC. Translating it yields CASSIDAAGGKEQFF.

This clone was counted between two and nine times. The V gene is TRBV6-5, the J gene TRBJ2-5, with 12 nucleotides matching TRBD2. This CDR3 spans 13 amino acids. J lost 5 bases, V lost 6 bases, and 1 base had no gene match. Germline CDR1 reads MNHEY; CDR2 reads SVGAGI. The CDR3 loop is CASSGLAGETQYF. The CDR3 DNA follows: TGTGCCAGCAGCGGACTAGCGGGGGAGACCCAGTACTTC.

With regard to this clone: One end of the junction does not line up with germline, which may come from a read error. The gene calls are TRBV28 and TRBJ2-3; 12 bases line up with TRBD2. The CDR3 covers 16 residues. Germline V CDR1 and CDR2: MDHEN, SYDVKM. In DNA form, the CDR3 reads TGTGCCAGCAGTTCTACCGGACTAGCGGGACCTCCCCGAAGAGATTTT. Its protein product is CASSSTGLAGPPRRDF.

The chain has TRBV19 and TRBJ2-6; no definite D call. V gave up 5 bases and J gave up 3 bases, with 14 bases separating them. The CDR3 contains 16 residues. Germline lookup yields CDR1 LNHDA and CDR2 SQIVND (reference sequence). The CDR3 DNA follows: TGTGCCAGTAGTCCCACCCCAGAAAGTGGGGCCAACGTCCTGACTTTC. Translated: CASSPTPESGANVLTF.

Here the CDR3 DNA reads TGTGCCTGTGGGACAGCCTACAACACCGGGGAGCTGTTTTTT. This codes for CACGTAYNTGELFF. The chain links TRBV30 to TRBJ2-2; 7 nucleotides match TRBD1. Looked up from germline, CDR1 is GTSNPN and CDR2 is SVGIG (reference sequence). This CDR3 comprises 14 residues. Germline trimming cut 6 bases from V and 2 bases from J; bases unmatched to any gene: 6.

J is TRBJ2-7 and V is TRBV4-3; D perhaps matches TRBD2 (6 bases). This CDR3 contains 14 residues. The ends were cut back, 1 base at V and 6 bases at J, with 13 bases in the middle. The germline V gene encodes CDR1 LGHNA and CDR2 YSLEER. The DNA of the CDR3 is TGCGCCAGCAGCCAAGCCAGACTAGGAGGCGAGCAGTACTTC. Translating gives CASSQARLGGEQYF.

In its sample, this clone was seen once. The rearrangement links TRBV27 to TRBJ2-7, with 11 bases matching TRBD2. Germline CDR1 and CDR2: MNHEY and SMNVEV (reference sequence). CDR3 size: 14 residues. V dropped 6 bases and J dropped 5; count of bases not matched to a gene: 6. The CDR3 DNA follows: TGTGCCAGCAGATGGGGGGGACTAGCGGACGAGCAGTACTTC. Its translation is CASRWGGLADEQYF.

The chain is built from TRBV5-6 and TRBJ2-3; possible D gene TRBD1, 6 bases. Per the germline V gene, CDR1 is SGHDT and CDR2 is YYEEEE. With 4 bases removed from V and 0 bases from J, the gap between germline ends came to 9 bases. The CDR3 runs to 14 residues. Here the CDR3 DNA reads TGTGCCAGCAGCCGACAGGATAGCACAGATACGCAGTATTTT. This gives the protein CASSRQDSTDTQYF.

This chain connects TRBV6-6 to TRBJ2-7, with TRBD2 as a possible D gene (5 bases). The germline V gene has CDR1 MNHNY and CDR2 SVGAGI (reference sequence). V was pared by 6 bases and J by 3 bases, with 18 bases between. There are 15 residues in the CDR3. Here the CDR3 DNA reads TGTGCCAGCAGACTAGACGGCTCAGATTACTACGAGCAGTACTTC. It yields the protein CASRLDGSDYYEQYF.

The DNA for the CDR3 is TGCAGCGTTGAATTGGCTAGCGGGAGTGTTTCCTACAATGAGCAGTTCTTC. Amino acids: CSVELASGSVSYNEQFF. The chain uses TRBV29-1 and TRBJ2-1; TRBD2 agrees at 10 bases. Germline assignment: CDR1 SQVTM and CDR2 ANQGSEA. J gave up 1 base and V 2 bases, and 8 bases lay outside the gene matches. This CDR3 is built from 17 residues.

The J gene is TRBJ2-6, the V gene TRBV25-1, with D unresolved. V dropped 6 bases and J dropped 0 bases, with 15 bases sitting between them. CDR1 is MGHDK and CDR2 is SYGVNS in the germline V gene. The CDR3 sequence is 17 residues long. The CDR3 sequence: CASSPVLGPSGANVLTF. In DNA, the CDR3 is TGTGCCAGCAGCCCCGTTCTTGGGCCCTCTGGGGCCAACGTCCTGACTTTC.

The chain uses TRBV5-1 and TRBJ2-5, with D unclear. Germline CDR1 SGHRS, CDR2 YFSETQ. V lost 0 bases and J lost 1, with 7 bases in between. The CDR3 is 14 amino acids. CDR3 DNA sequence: TGCGCCAGCAGCTTGGGAGTCGGCCAAGAGACCCAGTACTTC. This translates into CASSLGVGQETQYF.

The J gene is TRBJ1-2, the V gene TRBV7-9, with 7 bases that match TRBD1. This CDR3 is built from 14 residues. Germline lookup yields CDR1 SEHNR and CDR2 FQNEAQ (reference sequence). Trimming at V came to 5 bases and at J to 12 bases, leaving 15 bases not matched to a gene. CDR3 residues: CASSPGTVRGGHTF. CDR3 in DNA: TGTGCCAGCAGCCCCGGGACAGTAAGAGGGGGCCACACCTTC.

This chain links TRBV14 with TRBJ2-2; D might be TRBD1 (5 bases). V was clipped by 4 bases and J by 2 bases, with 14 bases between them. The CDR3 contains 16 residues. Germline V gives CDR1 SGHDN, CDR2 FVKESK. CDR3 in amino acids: CASSPLGVLNTGELFF. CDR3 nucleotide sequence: TGTGCCAGCAGCCCGCTAGGGGTCCTTAACACCGGGGAGCTGTTTTTT.

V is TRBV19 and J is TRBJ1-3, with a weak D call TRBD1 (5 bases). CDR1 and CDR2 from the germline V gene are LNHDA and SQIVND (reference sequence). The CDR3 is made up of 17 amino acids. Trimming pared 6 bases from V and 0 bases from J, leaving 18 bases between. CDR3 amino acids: CASSPRGKLPSGNTIYF. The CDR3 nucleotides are TGTGCCAGTAGCCCCCGGGGGAAGTTACCCTCTGGAAACACCATATATTTT.

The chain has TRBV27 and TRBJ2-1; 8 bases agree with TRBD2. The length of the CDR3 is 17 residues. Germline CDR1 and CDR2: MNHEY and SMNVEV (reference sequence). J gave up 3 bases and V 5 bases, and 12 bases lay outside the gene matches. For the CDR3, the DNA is TGTGCCAGCAGTCCACCCCCGACTAGCGTAGACTACAATGAGCAGTTCTTC. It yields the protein CASSPPPTSVDYNEQFF.

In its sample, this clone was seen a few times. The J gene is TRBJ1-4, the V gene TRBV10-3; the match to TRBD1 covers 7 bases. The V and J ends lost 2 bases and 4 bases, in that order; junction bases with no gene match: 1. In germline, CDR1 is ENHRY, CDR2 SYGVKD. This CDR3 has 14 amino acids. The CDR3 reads CAISEGQDNEKLFF. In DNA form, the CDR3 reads TGTGCCATCAGTGAGGGACAGGATAATGAAAAACTGTTTTTT.

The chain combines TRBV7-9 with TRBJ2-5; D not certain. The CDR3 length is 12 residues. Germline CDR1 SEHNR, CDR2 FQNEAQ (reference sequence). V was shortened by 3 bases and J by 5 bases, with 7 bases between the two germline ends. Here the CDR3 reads CASSFQRETQYF. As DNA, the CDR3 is TGTGCCAGCAGCTTCCAGAGGGAGACCCAGTACTTC.

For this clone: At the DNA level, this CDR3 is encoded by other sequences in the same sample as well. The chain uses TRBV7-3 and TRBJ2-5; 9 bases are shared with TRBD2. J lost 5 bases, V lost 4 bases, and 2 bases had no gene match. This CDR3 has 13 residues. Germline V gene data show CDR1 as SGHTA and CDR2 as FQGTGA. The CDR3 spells CASSSGLAETQYF. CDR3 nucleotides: TGTGCCAGCAGCTCCGGACTAGCGGAGACCCAGTACTTC.

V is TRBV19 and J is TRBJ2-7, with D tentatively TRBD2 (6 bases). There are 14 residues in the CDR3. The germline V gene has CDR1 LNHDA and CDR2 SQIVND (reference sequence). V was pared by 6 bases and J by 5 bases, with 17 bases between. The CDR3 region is CASRDPGARNEQYF. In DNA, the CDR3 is TGTGCCAGTAGGGACCCGGGAGCTAGGAACGAGCAGTACTTC.

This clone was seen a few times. CDR3 DNA sequence: TGCGCCAGCAGCCAAGACTACGCCGGAGATGGTGGCTACACCTTC. This encodes CASSQDYAGDGGYTF. The chain has TRBV4-3 and TRBJ1-2; D uncertain. This CDR3 comprises 15 residues. Germline V gene sequence: CDR1 LGHNA, CDR2 YSLEER. Between the trimmed V and J ends, which lost 0 bases and 7 bases, there was a span of 15 bases.

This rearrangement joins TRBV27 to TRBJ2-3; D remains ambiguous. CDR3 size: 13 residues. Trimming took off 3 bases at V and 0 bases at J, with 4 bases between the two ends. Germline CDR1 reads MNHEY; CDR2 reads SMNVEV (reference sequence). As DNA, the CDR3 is TGTGCCAGCAGTTTCAGTAGCACAGATACGCAGTATTTT. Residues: CASSFSSTDTQYF.